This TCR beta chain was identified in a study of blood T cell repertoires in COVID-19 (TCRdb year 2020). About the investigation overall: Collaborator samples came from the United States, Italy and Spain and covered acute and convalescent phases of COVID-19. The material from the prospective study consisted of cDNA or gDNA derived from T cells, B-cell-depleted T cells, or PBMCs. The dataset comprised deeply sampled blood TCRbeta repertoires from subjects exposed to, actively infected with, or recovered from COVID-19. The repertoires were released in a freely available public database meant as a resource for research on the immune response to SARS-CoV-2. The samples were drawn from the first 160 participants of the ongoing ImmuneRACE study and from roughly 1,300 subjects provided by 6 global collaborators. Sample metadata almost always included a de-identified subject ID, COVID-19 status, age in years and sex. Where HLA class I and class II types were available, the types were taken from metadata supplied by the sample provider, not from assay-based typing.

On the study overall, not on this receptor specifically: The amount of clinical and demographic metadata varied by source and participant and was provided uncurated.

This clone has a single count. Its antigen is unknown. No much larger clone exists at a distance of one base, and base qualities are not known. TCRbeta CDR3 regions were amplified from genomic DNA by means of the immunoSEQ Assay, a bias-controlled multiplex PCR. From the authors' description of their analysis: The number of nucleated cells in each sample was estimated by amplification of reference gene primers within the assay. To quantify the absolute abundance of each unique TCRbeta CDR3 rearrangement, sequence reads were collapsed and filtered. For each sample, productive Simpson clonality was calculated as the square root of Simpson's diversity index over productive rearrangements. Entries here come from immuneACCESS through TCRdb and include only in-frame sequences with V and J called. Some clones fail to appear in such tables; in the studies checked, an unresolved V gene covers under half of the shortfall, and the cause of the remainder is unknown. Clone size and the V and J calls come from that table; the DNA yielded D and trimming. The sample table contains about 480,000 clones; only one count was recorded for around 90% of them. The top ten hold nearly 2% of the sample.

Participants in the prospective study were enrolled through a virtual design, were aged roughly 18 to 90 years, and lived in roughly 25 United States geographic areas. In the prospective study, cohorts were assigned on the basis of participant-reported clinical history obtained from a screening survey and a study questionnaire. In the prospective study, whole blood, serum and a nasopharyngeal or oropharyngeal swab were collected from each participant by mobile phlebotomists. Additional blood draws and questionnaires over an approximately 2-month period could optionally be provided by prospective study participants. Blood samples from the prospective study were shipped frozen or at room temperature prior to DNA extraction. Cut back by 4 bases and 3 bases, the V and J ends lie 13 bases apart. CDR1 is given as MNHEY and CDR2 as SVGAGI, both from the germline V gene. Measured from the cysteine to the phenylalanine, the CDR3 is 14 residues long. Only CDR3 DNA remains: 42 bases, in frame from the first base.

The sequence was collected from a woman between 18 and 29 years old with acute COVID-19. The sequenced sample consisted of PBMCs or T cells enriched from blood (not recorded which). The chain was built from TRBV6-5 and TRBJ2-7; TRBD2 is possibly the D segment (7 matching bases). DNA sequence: TGTGCCAGCAGTTGGGGGGGCTCAAACTACGAGCAGTACTTC. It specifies CASSWGGSNYEQYF.